Sequencing of this TCR beta chain was carried out in a study of T cell repertoires in cytomegalovirus infection. Study information: CMV infection together with matching HLA type was indicated by public TCR beta signatures.

Notes on the study in general: The cumulative frequency of public TCR beta families identified carriers of CMV plus the relevant HLA. The ex vivo response was dominated by HLA-C-restricted CMV-specific TCR beta clonotypes.

TCRdb analysed the reads with MiXCR anew, one entry per CDR3 protein. The table includes 200,000 to 250,000 distinct CDR3 sequences, approximately 22% detected once. The length of the CDR3 is 15 residues. V gave up 6 bases and J gave up 1 base; unmatched junction bases: 5. This clonotype appeared many times. Its specificity is not known. This clonotype was obtained from a human donor in good health (CMV status not recorded). Some clones in this sample may be carry-over from other donors' samples. Sequencing used CD8+ T cells from PBMCs. The rearrangement uses TRBV12-3 or TRBV12-4 and TRBJ2-3, with 9 bases fitting TRBD1. Here the CDR3 reads CASSWTGEGTDTQYF. Here the CDR3 DNA reads TGTGCCAGCAGCTGGACAGGGGAGGGCACAGATACGCAGTATTTT.